Given below is one T cell receptor (beta chain) in context. The data were obtained in a study of blood T cell repertoires in COVID-19. On the study more broadly: Both acute and convalescent COVID-19 samples were obtained from the United States, Italy and Spain. T cells, B-cell-depleted T cells, or PBMCs provided the cDNA or gDNA that served as material.

In the original analysis: Quantification of nucleated cells was approximated via reference gene primer amplification. Measured with immunoSEQ multiplex PCR; TCRdb has only the in-frame clones, and not every one. The DNA was the basis for D and trimming; V, J and clone size are from that table. The table includes a few hundred thousand clones, roughly 89% detected once. The CDR3 runs 13 residues. Germline values: CDR1 KGHSY, CDR2 FQNENV. The V gene lost 0 bases and the J gene lost 3 bases, with 3 bases spanning the gap. This clonotype originated in a woman aged 40 to 50 who had recovered from COVID-19. This chain uses TRBV16 with TRBJ1-5, with unresolved D. Material: peripheral blood. As DNA, the CDR3 is TGTGCCAGCAGCCAATCTCACAATCAGCCCCAGCATTTT. Translated: CASSQSHNQPQHF.